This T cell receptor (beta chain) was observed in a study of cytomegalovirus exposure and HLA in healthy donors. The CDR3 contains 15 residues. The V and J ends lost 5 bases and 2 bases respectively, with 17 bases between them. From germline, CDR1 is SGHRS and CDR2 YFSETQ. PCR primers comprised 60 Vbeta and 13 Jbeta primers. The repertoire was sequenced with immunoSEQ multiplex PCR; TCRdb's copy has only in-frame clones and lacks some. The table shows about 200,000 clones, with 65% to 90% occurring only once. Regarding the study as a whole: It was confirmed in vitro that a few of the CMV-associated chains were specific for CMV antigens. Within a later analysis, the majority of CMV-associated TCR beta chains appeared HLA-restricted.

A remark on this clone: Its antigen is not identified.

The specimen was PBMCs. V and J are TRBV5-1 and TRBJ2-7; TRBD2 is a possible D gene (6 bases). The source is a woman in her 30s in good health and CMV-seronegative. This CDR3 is CASRPGGDLTYEQYF. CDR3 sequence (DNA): TGCGCCAGCAGACCCGGCGGGGACTTGACCTACGAGCAGTACTTC. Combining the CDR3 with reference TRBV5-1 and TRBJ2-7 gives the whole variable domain KAGVTQTPRYLIKTRGQQVTLSCSPISGHRSVSWYQQTPGQGLQFLFEYFSETQRNKGNFPGRFSGRQFSNSRSEMNVSTLELGDSALYLCASRPGGDLTYEQYFGPGTRLTVT.